The 13 T cell receptor beta chains in this list originate from one sample, sequenced in a study of cytomegalovirus exposure and HLA in healthy donors. The PCR contained 60 Vbeta and 13 Jbeta primers. Assay used: immunoSEQ multiplex PCR; TCRdb lists only in-frame clones, some missing. The sample table sets out tens of thousands of clones. Source material: PBMCs. Receptor source: a man aged 45-60 years in good health and CMV-seronegative.

The chain recombines TRBV6-1 with TRBJ1-2; tentative D call: TRBD1 (6 bases). The CDR3 spans 14 residues. V lost 2 bases to trimming and J lost 8 bases, with 15 bases between them. Germline CDR1 reads MNHNS; CDR2 reads SASEGT. The CDR3: CASSETSGGRGYTF. CDR3 nucleotide sequence: TGTGCCAGCAGTGAAACATCGGGGGGCCGCGGCTACACCTTC.

This rearrangement joins TRBV4-1 to TRBJ2-7; D perhaps matches TRBD2 (6 bases). The germline gives CDR1 MGHRA, CDR2 YSYEKL. The CDR3 is 18 residues long. Trimming shortened V by 1 base and J by 0 bases, and 19 bases separated the two germline ends. This chain's CDR3 is CASSQGVSGTSYSYEQYF. In DNA form, the CDR3 reads TGCGCCAGCAGCCAAGGAGTTAGCGGAACCTCCTACTCCTACGAGCAGTACTTC.

On this clone: Other DNA sequences of this sample code for an identical CDR3. The chain uses TRBV29-1 and TRBJ2-3; a weak D match, TRBD2 (6 bases). Germline V lookup: CDR1 SQVTM, CDR2 ANQGSEA. Trimming removed 7 bases at V and 0 bases at J, with 14 bases between. The CDR3 consists of 14 residues. CDR3 residues: CSGASGLSTDTQYF. DNA of the CDR3: TGCAGCGGCGCTTCGGGACTCAGCACAGATACGCAGTATTTT.

J is TRBJ2-6 and V is TRBV2; D ambiguous. Germline values: CDR1 SNHLY, CDR2 FYNNEI. CDR3 length equals 14 residues. Trimming cost V 5 bases and J 0 bases, with 5 bases left between them. CDR3 loop: CASSPSSGANVLTF. In nucleotides, the CDR3 is TGTGCCAGCAGTCCCAGCTCTGGGGCCAACGTCCTGACTTTC.

V and J are TRBV6-5 and TRBJ2-6, with D possibly TRBD1 on 5 matching bases. Deletions cut 4 bases from V and 1 base from J, with 8 bases between. This CDR3 is built from 15 residues. CDR1 and CDR2 from the germline V gene are MNHEY and SVGAGI. CDR3 residues: CASSWRTSGANVLTF. CDR3 nucleotide sequence: TGTGCCAGCAGTTGGCGGACATCTGGGGCCAACGTCCTGACTTTC.

The genes are TRBV19 and TRBJ1-5; D uncertain. Trimming left V 9 bases short and J 5 bases short, with 14 bases between. The CDR3 runs to 13 residues. The germline CDR1 and CDR2 sequences are LNHDA and SQIVND (reference sequence). The CDR3 reads CASSTLADQPQHF. DNA for the CDR3: TGTGCCAGCTCAACATTGGCCGATCAGCCCCAGCATTTT. Combining the CDR3 with reference TRBV19 and TRBJ1-5 gives the whole variable domain DGGITQSPKYLFRKEGQNVTLSCEQNLNHDAMYWYRQDPGQGLRLIYYSQIVNDFQKGDIAEGYSVSREKKESFPLTVTSAQKNPTAFYLCASSTLADQPQHFGDGTRLSIL.

This chain uses TRBV7-8 with TRBJ1-2; a possible D gene is TRBD1 (6 bases). The CDR3 spans 12 residues. The germline V gene has CDR1 SGHVS and CDR2 FQNEAQ. Trimming took off 1 base at V and 6 bases at J, with 6 bases between the two ends. CDR3 DNA: TGTGCCAGCAGCTTAGGGGACAATGGCTACACCTTC. Its protein is CASSLGDNGYTF.

This chain connects TRBV7-3 to TRBJ1-2, with D hard to call. The CDR3 sequence is 14 residues long. Germline V gives CDR1 SGHTA, CDR2 FQGTGA. V was trimmed by 5 bases and J by 0 bases, leaving 10 bases between them. The CDR3 sequence is CASSVNGANYGYTF. In nucleotides, the CDR3 is TGTGCCAGCAGCGTAAACGGGGCTAACTATGGCTACACCTTC. Complete variable domain (other parts from reference TRBV7-3 and TRBJ1-2): GAGVSQTPSNKVTEKGKYVELRCDPISGHTALYWYRQSLGQGPEFLIYFQGTGAADDSGLPNDRFFAVRPEGSVSTLKIQRTERGDSAVYLCASSVNGANYGYTFGSGTRLTVV.

This rearrangement joins TRBV29-1 to TRBJ2-7; 9 bases are shared with TRBD1. The CDR3 length is 14 residues. Per germline, CDR1 SQVTM and CDR2 ANQGSEA. V lost 6 bases and J lost 0; bases outside the gene matches: 6. DNA of the CDR3: TGCAGCGTCTCTACAGGGGGCATCTCCTACGAGCAGTACTTC. Translated, it gives CSVSTGGISYEQYF.

The genes are TRBV7-2 and TRBJ2-2; a weak D match, TRBD1 (6 bases). This CDR3 has 14 residues. The germline CDR1 and CDR2 sequences are SGHTA and FQGNSA. Trimming shortened V by 5 bases and J by 4 bases, and 11 bases separated the two germline ends. DNA for the CDR3: TGTGCCAGCAGCCCGGGGACACTCACCGGGGAGCTGTTTTTT. This translates into CASSPGTLTGELFF.

This rearrangement joins TRBV19 to TRBJ1-3, with D perhaps matching TRBD1 (6 bases). The germline V gene has CDR1 LNHDA and CDR2 SQIVND (reference sequence). Trimming cost V 8 bases and J 2 bases, with 16 bases left between them. The CDR3 is 15 amino acids. The CDR3 protein is CASSPDTGTGNTIYF. The CDR3 DNA reads as TGTGCCAGTTCACCCGACACAGGGACTGGAAACACCATATATTTT.

The gene calls are TRBV7-6 and TRBJ2-1; 11 nucleotides agree with TRBD2. The CDR3 totals 16 residues. Per the germline V gene, CDR1 is SGHVS and CDR2 is FNYEAQ. Germline trimming cut 5 bases from V and 9 bases from J; bases unmatched to any gene: 12. CDR3 residues: CASSPINLAGGIEQFF. The CDR3 nucleotides read TGTGCCAGCAGCCCAATCAATCTAGCGGGGGGAATTGAGCAGTTCTTC.

The CDR3 spells CASSRGTARHATNEKLFF. The CDR3 region has the DNA TGTGCCAGCTCACGAGGGACAGCAAGACATGCAACTAATGAAAAACTGTTTTTT. The chain is built from TRBV18 and TRBJ1-4, with 7 nucleotides matching TRBD1. The junction had 11 bases not matched to a gene; V was cut back by 4 bases and J by 0 bases. The CDR3 has 18 residues. CDR1 and CDR2 (germline): KGHSH, LQKENI.